One sample yielded the 30 T cell receptor beta chains listed below, sequenced in a study of T cells after yellow fever vaccination. TCRdb analysed the 5' RACE reads with MiXCR anew, one entry per CDR3 protein. The table has tens of thousands of distinct CDR3 sequences, about 10% seen once; the top ten hold around 12%. Sample: PBMCs, either bulk or a sorted T-cell subset (CD4+, CD8+, memory, or dextramer-sorted; not recorded which), taken roughly 15 days after the first yellow fever vaccination. The source of these receptors is a man aged 18 to 30 who received the YFV17D yellow fever vaccine.

About this clonotype itself: A much larger clone sits a single nucleotide away, making a read error possible. The chain uses TRBV7-9 and TRBJ1-6, with D uncertain. The length of the CDR3 is 13 residues. Germline V CDR1 and CDR2: SEHNR, FQNEAQ (reference sequence). The CDR3 nucleotides read TGTGGCAGCAGCTTACTTGTGGAGTCACCCCTCCACTTT. It specifies CGSSLLVESPLHF.

This clonotype was recorded at least ten times. V gene TRBV4-1 combines with J gene TRBJ1-1, with no clear D. Trimming stripped 1 base from V and 1 base from J, with 13 bases between. The germline gives CDR1 MGHRA, CDR2 YSYEKL. The CDR3 totals 16 residues. The CDR3 coding sequence is TGCGCCAGCAGCCAAGCGTTACTCCTCGGGAACACTGAAGCTTTCTTT. Translated: CASSQALLLGNTEAFF.

With regard to this clonotype: This could be a read error, since a much larger clone is one nucleotide away. The chain has TRBV7-9 and TRBJ1-1, with D unresolved. The CDR3 extends over 12 amino acids. Germline assignment: CDR1 SEHNR and CDR2 FQNEAQ (reference sequence). The CDR3 protein is CACSLPNTEAFF. In DNA, the CDR3 is TGTGCCTGCAGCTTACCGAACACTGAAGCTTTCTTT. Supplemented by reference TRBV7-9 and TRBJ1-1, the full variable domain reads DTGVSQNPRHKITKRGQNVTFRCDPISEHNRLYWYRQTLGQGPEFLTYFQNEAQLEKSRLLSDRFSAERPKGSFSTLEIQRTEQGDSAMYLCACSLPNTEAFFGQGTRLTVV.

This clonotype was picked up many times. V usage is TRBV5-1 and J usage is TRBJ1-1, with D unclear. The CDR3 runs to 14 residues. In germline, CDR1 is SGHRS, CDR2 YFSETQ. V was pared by 0 bases and J by 10 bases, with 16 bases between. CDR3 nucleotide sequence: TGCGCCAGCAGCTTGGGGATCTCCCCCCCCGTAGCTTTCTTT. This translates into CASSLGISPPVAFF.

This clonotype is labeled as medium-sized. The V gene is TRBV4-2, the J gene TRBJ1-2; D uncertain. V lost 0 bases and J 8 bases, leaving 13 bases between the germline ends. The CDR3 runs to 14 residues. Germline values: CDR1 LGHNA, CDR2 YNFKEQ. This CDR3 is CASSQEVWRGGYTF. Here the CDR3 DNA reads TGTGCCAGCAGCCAAGAAGTTTGGCGCGGAGGCTACACCTTC.

In regard to this clonotype: Just one base apart from a much larger clone, this may be a read error. This rearrangement joins TRBV5-5 to TRBJ1-2; D call uncertain. The CDR3 runs to 13 residues. Germline CDR1 and CDR2: SGHKS and YYEKEE (reference sequence). Between the trimmed V and J ends, which lost 0 bases and 4 bases, there was a span of 7 bases. CDR3: CASSLVDSYGYTF. The DNA of the CDR3 is TGTGCCAGCAGCTTGGTGGATAGCTATGGCTACACCTTC.

There are many counts of this clonotype. CDR3 residues: CASSLVKGRLTNSPLHF. In DNA form, the CDR3 reads TGTGCCAGCAGCTTAGTTAAGGGGCGCTTAACCAATTCACCCCTCCACTTT. This sequence joins TRBV7-8 and TRBJ1-6; tentative D call: TRBD1 (5 bases). The V end lost 1 base, the J end lost 7 bases, and 17 bases lay between the germline ends. There are 17 residues in the CDR3. The germline gives CDR1 SGHVS, CDR2 FQNEAQ.

In its sample, this clonotype was seen many times. This chain joins TRBV3-1 and TRBJ2-3, with D perhaps matching TRBD1 (5 bases). Trimming left V 1 base short and J 3 bases short, with 11 bases between. This CDR3 has 15 amino acids. Germline CDR1 LGHDT, CDR2 YNNKEL (reference sequence). As DNA, the CDR3 is TGTGCCAGCAGCCAAGGGTCTGCAGGGACAGATACGCAGTATTTT. Translating gives CASSQGSAGTDTQYF.

A word on this clonotype: A much bigger clone sits one base away, suggesting this may be a read error. The chain carries TRBV6-2 or TRBV6-3 and TRBJ2-1, with D possibly being TRBD1 or TRBD2 (5 bases each). Between the trimmed V and J ends, which lost 0 bases and 6 bases, there was a span of 9 bases. Germline V gene lookup returns CDR1 MNHEY and CDR2 SVGEGT. This CDR3 spans 14 amino acids. The CDR3: CASSYSGPTNEQFF. The CDR3 bases are TGTGCCAGCAGTTACTCGGGACCCACCAATGAGCAGTTCTTC.

The V call is TRBV7-9, the J call TRBJ2-2; D call uncertain. CDR1 and CDR2 (germline): SEHNR, FQNEAQ (reference sequence). The CDR3 length is 13 residues. Trimming took 5 bases from V and 8 from J, leaving 12 bases between them. The CDR3 DNA is TGTGCCAGCAGCCCAGACGGACCGGGGGAGCTGTTTTTT. Protein sequence: CASSPDGPGELFF.

This clonotype was observed many times. V and J are TRBV29-1 and TRBJ2-2; 9 bases match TRBD1. V was clipped by 1 base and J by 4 bases; unmatched bases: 1. In germline, CDR1 is SQVTM, CDR2 ANQGSEA. The CDR3 length is 14 residues. CDR3 nucleotide sequence: TGCAGCGTTGAAGGGGACAGGGTCACCGGGGAGCTGTTTTTT. This encodes CSVEGDRVTGELFF.

This clonotype has a count of ten or more. The CDR3 DNA follows: TGTGCCAGCAGCTTAGATCCATCTGGAAACACCATATATTTT. Amino acid sequence: CASSLDPSGNTIYF. V and J are TRBV7-2 and TRBJ1-3; no clear D. CDR3 length: 14 amino acids. CDR1 is SGHTA and CDR2 is FQGNSA in the germline V gene. V was pared by 1 base and J by 1 base, with 5 bases between.

This clonotype was recorded at least ten times. The genes are TRBV11-2 and TRBJ1-5; D remains ambiguous. Trimming shortened V by 4 bases and J by 5 bases, and 9 bases separated the two germline ends. CDR3 length equals 13 residues. Germline V gene lookup returns CDR1 SGHAT and CDR2 FQNNGV. CDR3 sequence (DNA): TGTGCCAGCAGCTCGGACCGAGATCAGCCCCAGCATTTT. Its translation is CASSSDRDQPQHF.

A remark on this clonotype: A much larger clone differs from this one at a single base, so this may be a read error. The gene calls are TRBV20-1 and TRBJ2-1; 7 positions agree with TRBD2. Looked up from germline, CDR1 is DFQATT and CDR2 is SNEGSKA (reference sequence). This CDR3 contains 15 residues. Written as DNA, the CDR3 is TGCACTGCCCCGAGGTCGCTAGCGGATTACAATGAGCAGTTCTTC. Protein sequence: CTAPRSLADYNEQFF.

This clonotype was counted ten times or more. The chain joins TRBV5-1 to TRBJ1-4; 9 bases line up with TRBD1. The J segment lost 6 bases and the V segment lost 0 bases, leaving 6 bases of the junction unmatched. The CDR3 contains 16 residues. CDR1 and CDR2 from the germline V gene are SGHRS and YFSETQ. The CDR3 nucleotides are TGCGCCAGCAGCTTGGGAGGAGGGGACAGGGATGAAAAACTGTTTTTT. Translated: CASSLGGGDRDEKLFF.

As regards this clonotype: This may come from a read error, since a much larger clone is one base off. The rearrangement uses TRBV14 and TRBJ2-1; D may be TRBD1 or TRBD2 (5 bases each). The CDR3 is 13 amino acids. V was trimmed by 4 bases and J by 11 bases, leaving 15 bases between them. Germline CDR1 is SGHDN and CDR2 is FVKESK. For the CDR3, the DNA is TGTGCCAGCAGCCTGGGGGACGGTAGGAAGCAGTTCTTC. As protein: CASSLGDGRKQFF. Full variable domain (outside the CDR3, taken from reference TRBV14 and TRBJ2-1): EAGVTQFPSHSVIEKGQTVTLRCDPISGHDNLYWYRRVMGKEIKFLLHFVKESKQDESGMPNNRFLAERTGGTYSTLKVQPAELEDSGVYFCASSLGDGRKQFFGPGTRLTVL.

This clonotype has a count of ten or more. The chain couples TRBV9 to TRBJ2-1; 12 bases match TRBD2. The CDR3 runs to 14 residues. Germline V gene data show CDR1 as SGDLS and CDR2 as YYNGEE. Trimming removed 3 bases from V and 8 bases from J; junction bases left unmatched: 3. Here the CDR3 DNA reads TGTGCCAGCAGCGGCCGGACTAGCGGGGATGAGCAGTTCTTC. Its protein is CASSGRTSGDEQFF.

This clonotype has ten or more counts. The chain couples TRBV12-5 to TRBJ2-7; tentatively, D is TRBD1 (6 bases). CDR1 and CDR2 (germline): LGHNT, FRNRAP. Trimming took off 5 bases at V and 6 bases at J, with 14 bases between the two ends. This CDR3 comprises 13 residues. CDR3 sequence: CASGQKTGPEQYV. CDR3 bases: TGTGCTAGTGGTCAGAAGACAGGACCCGAGCAGTACGTC.

In its sample, this clonotype was seen many times. V and J are TRBV7-2 and TRBJ2-1; D uncertain. Looked up from germline, CDR1 is SGHTA and CDR2 is FQGNSA. V was clipped by 5 bases and J by 9 bases, with 20 bases between them. The CDR3 loop spans 15 amino acids. The CDR3 region has the DNA TGTGCCAGCAGCACAAAGGCCAGTAGGGCCATTGAGCAGTTCTTC. Amino acids: CASSTKASRAIEQFF.

The table lists this clonotype with many counts. This chain uses TRBV4-2 with TRBJ2-5; 10 bases agree with TRBD2. The V gene's germline CDR1 is LGHNA and CDR2 YNFKEQ. V dropped 4 bases and J dropped 2; count of bases not matched to a gene: 7. The CDR3 has 16 amino acids. The CDR3 DNA follows: TGTGCCAGCAGCCTAATAGGACTAGCGGTTCAAGAGACCCAGTACTTC. It translates to CASSLIGLAVQETQYF.

The sample holds many counts of this clonotype. V usage is TRBV10-3 and J usage is TRBJ2-7; D assignment may be TRBD1 or TRBD2 (5 bases each). Trimming removed 10 bases from V and 2 bases from J, with 18 bases in between. CDR1 ENHRY and CDR2 SYGVKD come from the germline V gene. The length of the CDR3 is 14 residues. The CDR3 loop reads CASIPGRQTYEQYF. CDR3 nucleotide sequence: TGTGCCAGCATTCCGGGGCGGCAAACCTACGAGCAGTACTTC.

By share, this clonotype ranks as medium-sized. Here the CDR3 DNA reads TGTGCCATCCGAGAGGGGGGGGAGAATGAGCAGTTCTTC. Its translation is CAIREGGENEQFF. This chain links TRBV10-3 with TRBJ2-1, with a possible D match to TRBD2 (7 bases). In germline, CDR1 is ENHRY, CDR2 SYGVKD. Trimming took 8 bases from V and 7 from J, leaving 15 bases between them. The CDR3 loop spans 13 amino acids.

The chain combines TRBV3-1 with TRBJ1-6, with 11 bases fitting TRBD1. Germline-derived CDR1 and CDR2 are LGHDT and YNNKEL (reference sequence). After removal of 11 bases from V and 2 bases from J, the junction contained 17 bases not matched to a gene. The CDR3 spans 19 residues. The CDR3 DNA sequence: TGTGCCTCCTCCCAGCAGGTCGGACAGGGGGCGACCTATAATTCACCCCTCCACTTT. Translated, it gives CASSQQVGQGATYNSPLHF.

This clonotype was seen repeatedly, ten times or more. The V gene is TRBV4-1, the J gene TRBJ2-3, with no clear D. Trimming removed 0 bases from V and 0 bases from J, with 10 bases in between. Germline V CDR1 and CDR2: MGHRA, YSYEKL. This CDR3 region has 16 residues. CDR3 sequence reads: CASSQDFGSSTDTQYF. The CDR3 DNA sequence: TGCGCCAGCAGCCAAGATTTCGGGTCTAGCACAGATACGCAGTATTTT.

This clonotype was recorded many times. The gene calls are TRBV5-1 and TRBJ2-5, with 8 positions matching TRBD1. J was trimmed by 4 bases and V by 4 bases; bases with no gene match: 9. The CDR3 is made up of 15 amino acids. CDR1 SGHRS and CDR2 YFSETQ come from the germline V gene. CDR3 nucleotide sequence: TGCGCCAGCAGCATAGACGACAGGGGTCGAGAGACCCAGTACTTC. Translation gives CASSIDDRGRETQYF. Together with reference TRBV5-1 and TRBJ2-5, the CDR3 gives the full variable domain: KAGVTQTPRYLIKTRGQQVTLSCSPISGHRSVSWYQQTPGQGLQFLFEYFSETQRNKGNFPGRFSGRQFSNSRSEMNVSTLELGDSALYLCASSIDDRGRETQYFGPGTRLLVL.

V gene TRBV7-2 combines with J gene TRBJ2-7, with TRBD2 matching 7 bases. Germline V gene lookup returns CDR1 SGHTA and CDR2 FQGNSA. Trimming removed 5 bases from V and 0 bases from J; junction bases left unmatched: 7. The CDR3 contains 15 residues. CDR3 amino acids: CASSVTGTNSYEQYF. DNA of the CDR3: TGTGCCAGCAGCGTGACCGGGACTAACTCCTACGAGCAGTACTTC.

This clonotype was counted ten times or more. The J gene is TRBJ2-3, the V gene TRBV7-2, with a tentative D call TRBD2 (6 bases). Trimming stripped 6 bases from V and 0 bases from J, with 10 bases between. The germline V gene has CDR1 SGHTA and CDR2 FQGNSA. The CDR3 has 14 amino acids. CDR3 residues: CASSLASSTDTQYF. CDR3 DNA: TGTGCCAGCAGTCTAGCGTCTAGCACAGATACGCAGTATTTT. The variable domain in full, with the rest retrieved from reference TRBV7-2 and TRBJ2-3, is GAGVSQSPSNKVTEKGKDVELRCDPISGHTALYWYRQSLGQGLEFLIYFQGNSAPDKSGLPSDRFSAERTGGSVSTLTIQRTQQEDSAVYLCASSLASSTDTQYFGPGTRLTVL.

This clonotype was seen repeatedly, ten times or more. The V and J genes are TRBV12-3 or TRBV12-4 and TRBJ1-4; a weak D match, TRBD1 (5 bases). CDR3 size: 13 residues. V lost 2 bases and J lost 7, with 8 bases in between. CDR3 sequence (DNA): TGTGCCAGCAGTTTACAGGGAACTGAAAAACTGTTTTTT. Translated: CASSLQGTEKLFF.

This clonotype was observed many times. The gene calls are TRBV4-3 and TRBJ2-7, with 7 bases lining up with TRBD2. In germline, CDR1 is LGHNA, CDR2 YSLEER. The J segment lost 0 bases and the V segment lost 0 bases, leaving 2 bases of the junction unmatched. The CDR3 is made up of 15 amino acids. Written as DNA, the CDR3 is TGCGCCAGCAGCCAAGACCTAGCGGCCTCCTACGAGCAGTACTTC. It is translated as CASSQDLAASYEQYF.

The table lists this clonotype with many counts. The chain employs TRBV20-1 and TRBJ2-2; no reliable D call. V lost 1 base and J 0 bases, leaving 12 bases between the germline ends. In germline, CDR1 is DFQATT, CDR2 SNEGSKA (reference sequence). The CDR3 runs 16 residues. As DNA, the CDR3 is TGCAGTGCTAGAGGAAATACTCGGTCGAACACCGGGGAGCTGTTTTTT. Amino acid sequence: CSARGNTRSNTGELFF.